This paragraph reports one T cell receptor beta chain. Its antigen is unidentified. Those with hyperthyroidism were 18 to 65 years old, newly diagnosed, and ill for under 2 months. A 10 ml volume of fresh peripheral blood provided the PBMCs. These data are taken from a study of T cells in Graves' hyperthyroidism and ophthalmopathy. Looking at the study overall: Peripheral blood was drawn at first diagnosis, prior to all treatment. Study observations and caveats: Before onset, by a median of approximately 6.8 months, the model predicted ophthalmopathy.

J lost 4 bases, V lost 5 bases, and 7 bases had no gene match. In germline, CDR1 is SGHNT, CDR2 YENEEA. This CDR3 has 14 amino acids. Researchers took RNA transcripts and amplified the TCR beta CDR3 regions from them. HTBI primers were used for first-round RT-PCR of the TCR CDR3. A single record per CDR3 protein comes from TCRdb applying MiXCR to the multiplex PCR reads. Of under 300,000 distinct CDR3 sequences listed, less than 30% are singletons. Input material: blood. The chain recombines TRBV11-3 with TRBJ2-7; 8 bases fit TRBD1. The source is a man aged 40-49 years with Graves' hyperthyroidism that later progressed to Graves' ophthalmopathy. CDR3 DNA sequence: TGTGCCAGCAGCGCCTGGACAGGGTTGTACGAGCAGTACTTC. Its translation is CASSAWTGLYEQYF.